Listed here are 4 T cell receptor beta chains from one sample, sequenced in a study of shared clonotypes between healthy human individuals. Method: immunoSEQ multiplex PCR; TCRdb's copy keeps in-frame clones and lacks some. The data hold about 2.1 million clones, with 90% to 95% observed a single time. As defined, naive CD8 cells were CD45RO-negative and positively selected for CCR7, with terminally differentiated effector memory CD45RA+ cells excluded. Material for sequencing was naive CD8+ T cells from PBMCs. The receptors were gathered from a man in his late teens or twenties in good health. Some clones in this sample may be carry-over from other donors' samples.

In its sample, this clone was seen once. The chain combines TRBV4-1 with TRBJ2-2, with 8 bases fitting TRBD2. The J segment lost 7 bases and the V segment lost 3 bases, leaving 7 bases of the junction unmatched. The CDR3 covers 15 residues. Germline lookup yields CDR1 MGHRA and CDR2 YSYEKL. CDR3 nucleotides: TGCGCCAGCAGCCATCAAAGCGGGAGTGACGGGGAGCTGTTTTTT. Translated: CASSHQSGSDGELFF.

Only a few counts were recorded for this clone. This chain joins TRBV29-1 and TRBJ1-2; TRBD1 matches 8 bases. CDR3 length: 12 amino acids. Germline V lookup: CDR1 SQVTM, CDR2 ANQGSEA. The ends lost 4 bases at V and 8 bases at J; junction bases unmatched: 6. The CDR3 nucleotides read TGCAGCGTTGCGGACAGGGCGGAGGGCTACACCTTC. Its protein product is CSVADRAEGYTF.

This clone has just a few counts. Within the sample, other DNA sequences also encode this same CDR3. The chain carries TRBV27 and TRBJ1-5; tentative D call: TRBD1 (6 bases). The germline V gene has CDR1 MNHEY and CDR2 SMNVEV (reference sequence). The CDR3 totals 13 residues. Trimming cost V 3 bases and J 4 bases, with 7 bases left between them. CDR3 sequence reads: CASSFGQNQPQHF. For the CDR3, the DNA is TGTGCCAGCAGTTTTGGACAGAATCAGCCCCAGCATTTT.

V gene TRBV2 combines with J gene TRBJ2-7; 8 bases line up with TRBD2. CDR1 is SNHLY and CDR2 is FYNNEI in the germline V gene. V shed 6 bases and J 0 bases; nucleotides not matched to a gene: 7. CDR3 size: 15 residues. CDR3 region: CASRETSGSSYEQYF. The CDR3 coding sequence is TGTGCCAGCAGGGAAACTAGCGGAAGCTCCTACGAGCAGTACTTC.